This T cell receptor (beta chain) was sequenced in a study of shared T cell receptors in the human thymus. This CDR3 has 18 residues. The repertoire was sequenced with immunoSEQ multiplex PCR; TCRdb's copy has only in-frame clones and lacks some. The repertoire consists of about 610,000 clones, with roughly 90% occurring once and the leading ten covering 0.0095% to 0.013%. The same sample was also studied in work on human thymus T cells.

Sequenced input: thymocytes. This chain connects TRBV21-1 to TRBJ1-1. TRBV21-1 is a documented pseudogene. The receptor was derived from a boy in the first two years of life with a congenital heart defect. The CDR3 DNA reads TGTGCCAGCAGCAAAGTGAGGCCTTCCCAGAGGATGAACACTGAAGCTTTCTTT. Translation gives CASSKVRPSQRMNTEAFF.